This T cell receptor (beta chain) was identified in a study of shared clonotypes between healthy human individuals. CD45RO-negative cells were positively selected for CCR7, leaving out terminally differentiated effector memory CD45RA+ cells. Clones were sequenced by immunoSEQ multiplex PCR, and TCRdb holds only the in-frame ones, with some missing. The sample includes some 2 million clones, just under 95% of them seen just once. The CDR3 consists of 13 residues. Trimming removed 5 bases from V and 2 bases from J; junction bases left unmatched: 3. Germline loops: CDR1 SNHLY, CDR2 FYNNEI. The clonotype was recovered from a man aged 18 to 30 in good health. The sample taken for sequencing was naive CD8+ T cells sorted from blood. V is TRBV2 and J is TRBJ2-7, with TRBD1 matching over 7 bases. CDR3: CASSRQGAYEQYF. CDR3 nucleotides: TGTGCCAGCAGTCGACAGGGCGCCTACGAGCAGTACTTC.